Each of the 8 T cell receptor beta chains below was sequenced from the same sample in a study of T cell responses to AZD1222 COVID-19 vaccine. Profiled with immunoSEQ multiplex PCR; TCRdb holds only in-frame clones, not every one. The table records about 150,000 clones, around nine tenths of them present only once. The material sequenced was peripheral blood, taken 28 days after the second AZD1222 dose. The receptors shown here come from an adult who received the AZD1222 COVID-19 vaccine.

Note on this clone: The sample has other DNA sequences that encode this CDR3 too. CDR3 in DNA: TGTGCCAGCAGTCTAAGGAATTCACCCCTCCACTTT. Translating gives CASSLRNSPLHF. This rearrangement joins TRBV27 to TRBJ1-6; no definite D call. This CDR3 comprises 12 residues. With 5 bases removed from V and 7 bases from J, the gap between germline ends came to 6 bases. The germline V gene has CDR1 MNHEY and CDR2 SMNVEV (reference sequence).

The CDR3 sequence: CSVWVVDRGPYGYTF. The CDR3 DNA sequence: TGCAGCGTTTGGGTCGTTGACAGGGGCCCCTATGGCTACACCTTC. The chain carries TRBV29-1 and TRBJ1-2; TRBD1 aligns across 8 bases. The trim removed 5 bases at V and 4 bases at J, leaving 12 bases unmatched. There are 15 residues in the CDR3. Per the germline V gene, CDR1 is SQVTM and CDR2 is ANQGSEA.

The genes are TRBV27 and TRBJ2-7; 8 positions agree with TRBD1. The CDR3 is 14 residues long. Germline CDR1 reads MNHEY; CDR2 reads SMNVEV (reference sequence). After removal of 9 bases from V and 6 bases from J, the junction contained 13 bases not matched to a gene. As DNA, the CDR3 is TGTGCCAGTCGGGCAGGGGGCCAATACAGCGAGCAGTACTTC. It yields the protein CASRAGGQYSEQYF.

The chain recombines TRBV7-8 with TRBJ1-4; the match to TRBD1 covers 9 bases. The length of the CDR3 is 14 residues. The V gene's germline CDR1 is SGHVS and CDR2 FQNEAQ. The junction had 0 bases not matched to a gene; V was cut back by 1 base and J by 6 bases. The CDR3 DNA reads as TGTGCCAGCAGCTTAGACAGGGGGCATGAAAAACTGTTTTTT. Translated: CASSLDRGHEKLFF.

This rearrangement joins TRBV5-4 to TRBJ2-7; 12 bases fit TRBD1. Per the germline V gene, CDR1 is SGHNT and CDR2 is YYREEE (reference sequence). The J segment lost 7 bases and the V segment lost 2 bases, leaving 4 bases of the junction unmatched. CDR3 size: 14 residues. CDR3 DNA sequence: TGTGCCAGCAGCTTTGGGACAGGGGGCTGGGAGCAGTACTTC. Its protein product is CASSFGTGGWEQYF.

This sequence joins TRBV28 and TRBJ2-4, with TRBD1 matching over 7 bases. Germline-derived CDR1 and CDR2 are MDHEN and SYDVKM. The CDR3 has 14 amino acids. V lost 6 bases, J lost 6 bases, and 8 bases stayed unmatched. CDR3 in DNA: TGTGCCAGCAGATCCACAGGGGCGGGAAACATTCAGTACTTC. It yields the protein CASRSTGAGNIQYF. Supplemented by reference TRBV28 and TRBJ2-4, the full variable domain reads DVKVTQSSRYLVKRTGEKVFLECVQDMDHENMFWYRQDPGLGLRLIYFSYDVKMKEKGDIPEGYSVSREKKERFSLILESASTNQTSMYLCASRSTGAGNIQYFGAGTRLSVL.

V is TRBV27 and J is TRBJ2-7; 12 bases are shared with TRBD2. CDR3 length: 13 amino acids. The germline CDR1 and CDR2 sequences are MNHEY and SMNVEV (reference sequence). Trimming removed 2 bases from V and 7 bases from J; junction bases left unmatched: 0. As DNA, the CDR3 is TGTGCCAGCAGTTTAGGGACTAGCGGGGAGCAGTACTTC. As protein: CASSLGTSGEQYF.

The genes are TRBV18 and TRBJ1-2, with 8 bases matching TRBD1. V shed 5 bases, J shed 3 bases, and the junction held 5 bases outside the gene matches. Germline-derived CDR1 and CDR2 are KGHSH and LQKENI. The CDR3 runs to 14 residues. The CDR3 is CASSEDRGDYGYTF. Written as DNA, the CDR3 is TGTGCCAGCTCAGAAGACAGGGGTGACTATGGCTACACCTTC.